This T cell receptor beta chain was sequenced during a study of shared clonotypes between healthy human individuals. The overall study: Donor composition was a couple of women and three men, aged 18 to 49. Donors had three CD4 naive, three CD4 memory, two CD8 naive and one CD8 memory plate apiece.

In the naive CD8 group, cells lacked CD45RO and were positively selected for CCR7, so terminally differentiated effector memory CD45RA+ cells were left out. The data were produced by immunoSEQ multiplex PCR, yet TCRdb's version contains in-frame clones alone and is incomplete. The data hold some 2,000,000 clones, with 85% to 95% observed a single time. Sample: naive CD8+ T cells sorted from blood. This sequence was found in a man aged 18 to 29 in good health.

In DNA, the CDR3 is TGTGCCAGCTCGCAGACAGGGTTTCAATACGAGCAGTACTTC. Translation: CASSQTGFQYEQYF. The chain employs TRBV19 and TRBJ2-7; 7 bases fit TRBD1. Losses at the gene ends were 9 bases for V and 4 bases for J; bases not matched to a gene: 12. Germline-derived CDR1 and CDR2 are LNHDA and SQIVND (reference sequence). The CDR3 runs to 14 residues.